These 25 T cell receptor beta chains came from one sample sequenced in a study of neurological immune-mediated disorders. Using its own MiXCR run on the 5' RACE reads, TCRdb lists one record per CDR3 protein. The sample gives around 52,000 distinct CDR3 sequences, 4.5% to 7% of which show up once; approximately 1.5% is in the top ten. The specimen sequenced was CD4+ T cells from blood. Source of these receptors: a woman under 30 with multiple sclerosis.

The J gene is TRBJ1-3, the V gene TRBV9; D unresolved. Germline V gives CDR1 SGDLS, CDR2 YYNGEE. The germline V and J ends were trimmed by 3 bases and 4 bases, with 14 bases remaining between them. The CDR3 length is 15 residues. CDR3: CASSDDLTDGNTIYF. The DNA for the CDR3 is TGTGCCAGCAGCGACGACCTAACGGACGGAAACACCATATATTTT.

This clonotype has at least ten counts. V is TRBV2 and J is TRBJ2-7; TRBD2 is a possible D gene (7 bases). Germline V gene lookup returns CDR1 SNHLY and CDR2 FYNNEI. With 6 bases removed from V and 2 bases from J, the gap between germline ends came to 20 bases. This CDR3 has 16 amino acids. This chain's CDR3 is CASRGRGGGRPYEQYF. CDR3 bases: TGTGCCAGCAGGGGGAGGGGGGGTGGCCGCCCCTACGAGCAGTACTTC.

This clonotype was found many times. The CDR3 sequence: CSARDPVRAGDRNEQFF. In DNA form, the CDR3 reads TGCAGTGCTAGAGATCCGGTTCGAGCGGGAGATAGGAATGAGCAGTTCTTC. J is TRBJ2-1 and V is TRBV20-1; 8 bases align to TRBD2. J lost 7 bases, V lost 0 bases, and 14 bases had no gene match. Germline V gene lookup returns CDR1 DFQATT and CDR2 SNEGSKA (reference sequence). The CDR3 spans 17 residues.

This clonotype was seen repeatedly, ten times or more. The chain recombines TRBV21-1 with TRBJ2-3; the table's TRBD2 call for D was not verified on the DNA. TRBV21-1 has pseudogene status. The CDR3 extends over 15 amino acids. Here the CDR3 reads CASSYSGTAPSRQYF. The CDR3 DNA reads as TGTGCCAGCAGCTACTCCGGGACTGCACCTTCTAGGCAGTATTTT.

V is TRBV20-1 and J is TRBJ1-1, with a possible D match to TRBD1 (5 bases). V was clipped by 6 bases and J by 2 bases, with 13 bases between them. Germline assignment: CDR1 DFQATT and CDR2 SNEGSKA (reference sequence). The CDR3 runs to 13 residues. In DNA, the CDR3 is TGCAGTGCCCTAGGGGAGGGAAACACTGAAGCTTTCTTT. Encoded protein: CSALGEGNTEAFF.

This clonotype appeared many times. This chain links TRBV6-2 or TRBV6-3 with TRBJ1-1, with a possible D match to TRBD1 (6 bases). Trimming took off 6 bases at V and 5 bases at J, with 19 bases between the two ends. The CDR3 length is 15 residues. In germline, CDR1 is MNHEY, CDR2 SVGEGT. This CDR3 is CASSFRTARRTEAFF. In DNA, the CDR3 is TGTGCCAGCAGCTTCAGGACAGCCCGAAGGACTGAAGCTTTCTTT.

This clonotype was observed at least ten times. CDR3 nucleotide sequence: TGTGCCACCAGCAGAACGCAGGGAGCGAGGGGAAACACCATATATTTT. It encodes CATSRTQGARGNTIYF. The V call is TRBV15, the J call TRBJ1-3; D may be TRBD1 (5 bases). Trimming left V 2 bases short and J 4 bases short, with 15 bases between. This CDR3 has 16 amino acids. Germline values: CDR1 LNHNV, CDR2 YYDKDF (reference sequence).

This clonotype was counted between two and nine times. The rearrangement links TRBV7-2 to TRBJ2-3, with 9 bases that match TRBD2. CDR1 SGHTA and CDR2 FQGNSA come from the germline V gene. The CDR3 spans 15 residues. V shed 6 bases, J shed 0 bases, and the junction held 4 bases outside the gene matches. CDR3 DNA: TGTGCCAGCAGAAGCGGGGGGAAGAGCACAGATACGCAGTATTTT. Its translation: CASRSGGKSTDTQYF. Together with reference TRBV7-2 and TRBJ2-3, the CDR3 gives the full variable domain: GAGVSQSPSNKVTEKGKDVELRCDPISGHTALYWYRQSLGQGLEFLIYFQGNSAPDKSGLPSDRFSAERTGGSVSTLTIQRTQQEDSAVYLCASRSGGKSTDTQYFGPGTRLTVL.

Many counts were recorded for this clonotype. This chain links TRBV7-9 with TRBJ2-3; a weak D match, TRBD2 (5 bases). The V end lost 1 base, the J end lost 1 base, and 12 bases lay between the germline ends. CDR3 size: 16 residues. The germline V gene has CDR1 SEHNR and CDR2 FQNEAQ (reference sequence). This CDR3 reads CASSLVPSGGTDTQYF. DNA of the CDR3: TGTGCCAGCAGCTTAGTCCCGTCCGGGGGCACAGATACGCAGTATTTT.

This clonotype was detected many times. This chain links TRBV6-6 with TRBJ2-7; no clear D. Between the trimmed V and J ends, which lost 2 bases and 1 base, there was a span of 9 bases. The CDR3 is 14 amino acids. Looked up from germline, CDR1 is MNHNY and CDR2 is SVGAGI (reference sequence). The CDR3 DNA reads TGTGCCAGCAGTTACGGTCAGTCGTCCTACGAGCAGTACTTC. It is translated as CASSYGQSSYEQYF.

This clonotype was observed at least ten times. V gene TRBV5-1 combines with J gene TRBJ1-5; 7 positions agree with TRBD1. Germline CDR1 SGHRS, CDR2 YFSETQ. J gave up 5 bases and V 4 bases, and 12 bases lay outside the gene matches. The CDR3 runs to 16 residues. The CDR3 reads CASSLWGGQQDQPQHF. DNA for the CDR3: TGCGCCAGCAGCCTATGGGGGGGACAGCAAGATCAGCCCCAGCATTTT.

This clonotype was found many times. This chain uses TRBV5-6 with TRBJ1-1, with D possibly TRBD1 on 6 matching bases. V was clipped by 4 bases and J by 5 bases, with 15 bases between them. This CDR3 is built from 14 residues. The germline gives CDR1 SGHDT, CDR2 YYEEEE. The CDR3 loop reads CASSQTGSRTEAFF. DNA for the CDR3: TGTGCCAGCAGCCAAACAGGGTCGCGGACTGAAGCTTTCTTT.

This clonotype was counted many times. The CDR3 region is CASSRRQGKAADTQYF. The CDR3 DNA follows: TGTGCCAGCAGCCGGAGACAGGGGAAAGCGGCAGATACGCAGTATTTT. The chain recombines TRBV14 with TRBJ2-3; TRBD1 aligns across 8 bases. Trimming cost V 4 bases and J 4 bases; bases outside gene matches: 10. This CDR3 is built from 16 residues. Germline CDR1 SGHDN, CDR2 FVKESK.

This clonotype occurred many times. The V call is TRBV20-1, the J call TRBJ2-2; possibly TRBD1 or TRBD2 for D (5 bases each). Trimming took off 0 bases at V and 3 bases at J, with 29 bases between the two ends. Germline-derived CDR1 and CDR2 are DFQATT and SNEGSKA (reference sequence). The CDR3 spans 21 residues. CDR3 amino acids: CSARERGLVMGVVRDTGELFF. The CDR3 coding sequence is TGCAGTGCTAGAGAACGAGGGCTAGTGATGGGGGTCGTACGAGACACCGGGGAGCTGTTTTTT.

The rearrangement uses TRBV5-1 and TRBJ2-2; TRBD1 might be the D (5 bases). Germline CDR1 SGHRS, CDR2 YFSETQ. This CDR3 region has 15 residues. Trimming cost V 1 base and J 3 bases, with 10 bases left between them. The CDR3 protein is CASSLPRDHTGELFF. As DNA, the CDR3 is TGCGCCAGCAGCTTGCCCAGGGATCACACCGGGGAGCTGTTTTTT.

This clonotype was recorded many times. The CDR3 DNA reads TGCGCCAGCAGCTTGGCTGAGGGGGCGAGTGAGCAGTTCTTC. This gives the protein CASSLAEGASEQFF. The chain recombines TRBV5-1 with TRBJ2-1; the match to TRBD1 covers 7 bases. The length of the CDR3 is 14 residues. Germline CDR1 is SGHRS and CDR2 is YFSETQ. The trim removed 0 bases at V and 9 bases at J, leaving 6 bases unmatched.

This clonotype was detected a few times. In DNA, the CDR3 is TGCAGCGTGCTGGGACAGTTGAACACTGAAGCTTTCTTT. It translates to CSVLGQLNTEAFF. V usage is TRBV29-1 and J usage is TRBJ1-1; 7 bases fit TRBD1. The germline V gene has CDR1 SQVTM and CDR2 ANQGSEA. V dropped 6 bases and J dropped 0; count of bases not matched to a gene: 4. This CDR3 is built from 13 residues.

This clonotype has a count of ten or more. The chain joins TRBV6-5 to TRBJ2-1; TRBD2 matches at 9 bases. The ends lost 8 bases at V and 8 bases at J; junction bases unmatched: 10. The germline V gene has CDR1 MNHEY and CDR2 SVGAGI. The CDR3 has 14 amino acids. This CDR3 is CASVNQAGGHEQFF. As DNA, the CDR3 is TGTGCCAGCGTTAACCAAGCGGGAGGCCATGAGCAGTTCTTC.

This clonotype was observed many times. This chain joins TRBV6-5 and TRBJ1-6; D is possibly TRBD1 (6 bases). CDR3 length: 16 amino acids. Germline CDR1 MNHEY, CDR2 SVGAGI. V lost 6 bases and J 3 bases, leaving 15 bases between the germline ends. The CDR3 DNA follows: TGTGCCAGCAGAGAACCCGGGACAAACTATAATTCACCCCTCCACTTT. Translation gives CASREPGTNYNSPLHF.

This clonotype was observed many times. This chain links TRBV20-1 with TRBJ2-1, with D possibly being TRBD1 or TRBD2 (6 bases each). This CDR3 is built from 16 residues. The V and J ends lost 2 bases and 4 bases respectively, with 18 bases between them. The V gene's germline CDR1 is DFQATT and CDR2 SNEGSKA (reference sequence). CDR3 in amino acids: CSARMFGRTDYNEQFF. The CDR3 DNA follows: TGCAGTGCTAGAATGTTTGGGAGGACAGATTACAATGAGCAGTTCTTC.

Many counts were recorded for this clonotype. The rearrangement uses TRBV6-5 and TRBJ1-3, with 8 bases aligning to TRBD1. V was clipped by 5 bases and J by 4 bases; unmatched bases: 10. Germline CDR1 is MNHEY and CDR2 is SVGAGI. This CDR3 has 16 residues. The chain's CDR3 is CASSRTGIKAGNTIYF. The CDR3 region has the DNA TGTGCCAGCAGTAGGACAGGGATCAAGGCGGGAAACACCATATATTTT.

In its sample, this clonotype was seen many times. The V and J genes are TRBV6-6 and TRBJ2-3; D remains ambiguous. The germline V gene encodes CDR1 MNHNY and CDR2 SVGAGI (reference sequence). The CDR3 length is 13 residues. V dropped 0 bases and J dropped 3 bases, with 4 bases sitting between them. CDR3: CASSYSKTDTQYF. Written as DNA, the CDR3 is TGTGCCAGCAGTTACTCGAAAACAGATACGCAGTATTTT.

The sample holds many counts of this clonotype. CDR3 residues: CASSYSVTGKYEQYF. CDR3 DNA: TGTGCCAGCAGTTACTCCGTCACAGGGAAGTACGAGCAGTACTTC. The genes are TRBV6-5 and TRBJ2-7; D possibly corresponds to TRBD1 (6 bases). This CDR3 comprises 15 residues. Trimming took off 0 bases at V and 4 bases at J, with 13 bases between the two ends. Germline CDR1 MNHEY, CDR2 SVGAGI.

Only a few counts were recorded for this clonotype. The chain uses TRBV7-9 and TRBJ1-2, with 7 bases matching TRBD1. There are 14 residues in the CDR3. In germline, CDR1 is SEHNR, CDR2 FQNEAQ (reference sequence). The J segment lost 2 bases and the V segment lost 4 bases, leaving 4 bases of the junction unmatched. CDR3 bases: TGTGCCAGCAGCTCCCGGACAGGCAACTATGGCTACACCTTC. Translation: CASSSRTGNYGYTF.

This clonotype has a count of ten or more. The chain's CDR3 is CSADPGQGAEAFF. The DNA of the CDR3 is TGCAGCGCCGACCCGGGACAGGGCGCTGAAGCTTTCTTT. The chain uses TRBV29-1 and TRBJ1-1, with TRBD1 matching over 9 bases. V dropped 7 bases and J dropped 6; count of bases not matched to a gene: 9. Germline V lookup: CDR1 SQVTM, CDR2 ANQGSEA. The CDR3 runs 13 residues. The full variable domain, in which reference TRBV29-1 and TRBJ1-1 provide the parts outside the CDR3, is SAVISQKPSRDICQRGTSLTIQCQVDSQVTMMFWYRQQPGQSLTLIATANQGSEATYESGFVIDKFPISRPNLTFSTLTVSNMSPEDSSIYLCSADPGQGAEAFFGQGTRLTVV.